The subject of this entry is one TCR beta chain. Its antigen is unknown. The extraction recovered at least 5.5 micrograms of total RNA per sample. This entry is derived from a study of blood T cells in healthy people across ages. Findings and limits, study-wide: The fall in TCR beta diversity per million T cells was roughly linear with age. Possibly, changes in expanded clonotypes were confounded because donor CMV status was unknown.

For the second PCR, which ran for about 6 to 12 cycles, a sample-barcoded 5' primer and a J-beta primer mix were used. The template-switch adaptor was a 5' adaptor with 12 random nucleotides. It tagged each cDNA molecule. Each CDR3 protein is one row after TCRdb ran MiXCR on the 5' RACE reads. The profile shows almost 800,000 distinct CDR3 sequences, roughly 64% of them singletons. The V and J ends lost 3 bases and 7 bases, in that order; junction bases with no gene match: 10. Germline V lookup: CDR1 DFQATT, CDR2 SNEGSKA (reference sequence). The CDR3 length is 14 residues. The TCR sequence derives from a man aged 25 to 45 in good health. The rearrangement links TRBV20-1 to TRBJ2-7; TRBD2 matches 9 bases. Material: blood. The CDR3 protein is CSARRSSGSWEQYF. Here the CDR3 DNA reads TGCAGTGCTAGGAGGAGTAGCGGGAGTTGGGAGCAGTACTTC.